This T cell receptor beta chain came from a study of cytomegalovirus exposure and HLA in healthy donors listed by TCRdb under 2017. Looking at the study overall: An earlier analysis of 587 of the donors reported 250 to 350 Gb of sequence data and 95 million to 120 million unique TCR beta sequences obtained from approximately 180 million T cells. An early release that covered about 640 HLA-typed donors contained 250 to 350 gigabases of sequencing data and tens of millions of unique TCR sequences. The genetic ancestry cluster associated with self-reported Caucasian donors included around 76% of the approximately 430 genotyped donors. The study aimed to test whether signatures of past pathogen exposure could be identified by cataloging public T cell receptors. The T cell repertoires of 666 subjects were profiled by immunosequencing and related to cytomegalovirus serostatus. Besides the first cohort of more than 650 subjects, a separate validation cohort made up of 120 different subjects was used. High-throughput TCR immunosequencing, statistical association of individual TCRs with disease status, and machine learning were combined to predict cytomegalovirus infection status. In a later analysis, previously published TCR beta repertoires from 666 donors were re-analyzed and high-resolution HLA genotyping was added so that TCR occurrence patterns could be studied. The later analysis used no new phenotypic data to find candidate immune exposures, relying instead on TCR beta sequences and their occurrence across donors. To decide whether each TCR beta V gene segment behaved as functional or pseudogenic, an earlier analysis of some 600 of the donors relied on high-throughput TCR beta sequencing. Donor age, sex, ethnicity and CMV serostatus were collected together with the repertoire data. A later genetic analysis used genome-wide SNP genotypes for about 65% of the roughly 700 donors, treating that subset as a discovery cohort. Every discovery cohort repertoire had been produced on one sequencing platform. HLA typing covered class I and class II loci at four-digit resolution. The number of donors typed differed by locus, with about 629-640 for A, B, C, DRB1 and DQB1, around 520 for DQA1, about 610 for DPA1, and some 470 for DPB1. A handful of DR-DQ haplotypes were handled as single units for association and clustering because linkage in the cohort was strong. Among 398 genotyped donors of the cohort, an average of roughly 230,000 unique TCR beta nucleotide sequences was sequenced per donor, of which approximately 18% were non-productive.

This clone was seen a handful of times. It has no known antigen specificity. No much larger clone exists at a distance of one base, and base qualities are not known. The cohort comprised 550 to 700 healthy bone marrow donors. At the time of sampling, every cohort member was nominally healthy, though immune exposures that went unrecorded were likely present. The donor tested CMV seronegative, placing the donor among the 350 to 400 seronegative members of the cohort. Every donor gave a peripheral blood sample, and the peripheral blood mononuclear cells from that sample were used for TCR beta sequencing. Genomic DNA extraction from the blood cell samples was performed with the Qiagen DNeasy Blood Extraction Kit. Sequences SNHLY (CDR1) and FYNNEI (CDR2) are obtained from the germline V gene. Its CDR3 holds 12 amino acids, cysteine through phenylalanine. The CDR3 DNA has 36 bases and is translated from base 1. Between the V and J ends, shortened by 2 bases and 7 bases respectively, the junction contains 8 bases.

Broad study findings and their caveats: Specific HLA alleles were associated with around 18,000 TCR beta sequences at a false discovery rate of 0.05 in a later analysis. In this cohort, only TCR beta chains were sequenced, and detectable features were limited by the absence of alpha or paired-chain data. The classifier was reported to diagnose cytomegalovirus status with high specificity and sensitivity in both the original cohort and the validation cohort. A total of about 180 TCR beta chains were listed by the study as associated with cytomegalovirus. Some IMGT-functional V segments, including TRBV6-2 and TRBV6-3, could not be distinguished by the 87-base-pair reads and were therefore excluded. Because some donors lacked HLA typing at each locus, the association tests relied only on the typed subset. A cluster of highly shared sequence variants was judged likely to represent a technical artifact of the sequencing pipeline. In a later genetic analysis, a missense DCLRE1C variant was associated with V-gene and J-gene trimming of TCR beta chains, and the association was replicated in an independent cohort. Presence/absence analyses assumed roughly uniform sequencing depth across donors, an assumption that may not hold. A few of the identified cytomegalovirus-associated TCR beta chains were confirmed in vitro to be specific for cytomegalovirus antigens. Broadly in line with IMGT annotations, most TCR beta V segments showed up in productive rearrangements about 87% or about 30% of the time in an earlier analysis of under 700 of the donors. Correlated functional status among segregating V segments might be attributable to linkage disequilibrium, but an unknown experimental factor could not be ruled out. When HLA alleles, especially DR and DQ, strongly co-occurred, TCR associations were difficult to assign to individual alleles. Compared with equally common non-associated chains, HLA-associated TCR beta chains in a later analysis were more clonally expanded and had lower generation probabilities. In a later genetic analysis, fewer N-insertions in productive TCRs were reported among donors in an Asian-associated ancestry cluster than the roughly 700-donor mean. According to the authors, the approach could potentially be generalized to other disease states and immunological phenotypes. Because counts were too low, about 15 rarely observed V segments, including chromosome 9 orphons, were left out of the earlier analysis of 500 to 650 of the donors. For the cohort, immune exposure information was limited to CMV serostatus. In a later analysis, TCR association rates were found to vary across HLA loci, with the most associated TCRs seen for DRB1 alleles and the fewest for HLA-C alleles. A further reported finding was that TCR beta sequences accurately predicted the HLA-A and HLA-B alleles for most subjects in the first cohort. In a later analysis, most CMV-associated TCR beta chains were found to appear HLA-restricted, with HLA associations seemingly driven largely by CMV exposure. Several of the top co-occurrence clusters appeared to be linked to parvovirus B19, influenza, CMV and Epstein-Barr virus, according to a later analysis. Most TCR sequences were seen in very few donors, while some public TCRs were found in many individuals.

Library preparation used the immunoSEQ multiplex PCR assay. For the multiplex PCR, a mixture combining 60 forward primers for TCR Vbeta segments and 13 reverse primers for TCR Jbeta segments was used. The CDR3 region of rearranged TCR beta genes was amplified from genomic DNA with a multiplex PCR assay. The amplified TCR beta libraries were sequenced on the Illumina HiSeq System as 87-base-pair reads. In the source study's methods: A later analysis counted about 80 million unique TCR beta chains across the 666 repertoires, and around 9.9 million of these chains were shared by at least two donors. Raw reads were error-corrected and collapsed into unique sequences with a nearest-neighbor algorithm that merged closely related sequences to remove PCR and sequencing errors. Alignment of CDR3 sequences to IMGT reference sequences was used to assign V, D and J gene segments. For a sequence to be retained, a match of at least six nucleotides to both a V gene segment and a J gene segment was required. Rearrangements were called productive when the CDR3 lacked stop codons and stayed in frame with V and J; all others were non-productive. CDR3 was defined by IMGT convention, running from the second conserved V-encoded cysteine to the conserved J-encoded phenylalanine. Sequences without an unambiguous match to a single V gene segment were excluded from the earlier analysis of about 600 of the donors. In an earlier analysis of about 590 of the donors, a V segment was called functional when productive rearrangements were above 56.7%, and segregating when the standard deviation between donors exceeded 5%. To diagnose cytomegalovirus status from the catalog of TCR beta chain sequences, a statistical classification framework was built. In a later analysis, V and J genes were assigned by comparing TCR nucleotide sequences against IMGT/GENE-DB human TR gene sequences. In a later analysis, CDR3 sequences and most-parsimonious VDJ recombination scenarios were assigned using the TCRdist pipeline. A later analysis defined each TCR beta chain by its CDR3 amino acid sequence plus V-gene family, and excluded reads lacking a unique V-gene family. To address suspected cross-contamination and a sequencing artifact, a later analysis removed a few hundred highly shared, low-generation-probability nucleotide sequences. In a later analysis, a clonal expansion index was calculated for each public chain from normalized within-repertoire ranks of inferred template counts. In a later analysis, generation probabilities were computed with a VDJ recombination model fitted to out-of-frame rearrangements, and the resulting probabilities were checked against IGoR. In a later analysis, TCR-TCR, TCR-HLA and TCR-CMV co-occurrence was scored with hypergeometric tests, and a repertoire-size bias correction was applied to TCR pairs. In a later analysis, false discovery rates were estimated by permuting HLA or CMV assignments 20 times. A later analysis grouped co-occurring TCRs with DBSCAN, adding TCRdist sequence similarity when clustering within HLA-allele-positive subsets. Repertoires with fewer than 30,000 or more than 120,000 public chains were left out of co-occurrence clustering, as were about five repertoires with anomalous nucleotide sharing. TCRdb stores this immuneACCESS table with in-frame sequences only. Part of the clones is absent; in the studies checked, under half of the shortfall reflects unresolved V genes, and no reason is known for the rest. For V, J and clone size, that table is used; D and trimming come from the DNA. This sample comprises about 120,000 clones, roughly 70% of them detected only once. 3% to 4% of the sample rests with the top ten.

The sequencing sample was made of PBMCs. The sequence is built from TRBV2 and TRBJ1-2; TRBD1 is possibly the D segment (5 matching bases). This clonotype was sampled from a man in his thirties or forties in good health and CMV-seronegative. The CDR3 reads CASSEWGGGYTF. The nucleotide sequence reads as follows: TGTGCCAGCAGTGAATGGGGGGGTGGCTACACCTTC. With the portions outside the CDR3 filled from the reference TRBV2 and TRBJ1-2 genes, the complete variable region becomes EPEVTQTPSHQVTQMGQEVILRCVPISNHLYFYWYRQILGQKVEFLVSFYNNEISEKSEIFDDQFSVERPDGSNFTLKIRSTKLEDSAMYFCASSEWGGGYTFGSGTRLTVV.